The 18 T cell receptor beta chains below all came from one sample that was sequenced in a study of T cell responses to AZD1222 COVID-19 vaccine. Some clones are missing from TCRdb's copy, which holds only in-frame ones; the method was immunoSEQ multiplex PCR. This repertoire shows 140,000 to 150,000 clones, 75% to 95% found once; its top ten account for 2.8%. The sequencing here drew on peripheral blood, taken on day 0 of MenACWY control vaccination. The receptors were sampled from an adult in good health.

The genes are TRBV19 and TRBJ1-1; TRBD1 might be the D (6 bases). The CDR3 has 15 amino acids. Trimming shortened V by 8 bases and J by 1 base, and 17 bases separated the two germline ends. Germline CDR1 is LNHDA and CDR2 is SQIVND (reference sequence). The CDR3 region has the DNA TGTGCCAGTTCTTTTAGCCGGGGGGCGAACACTGAAGCTTTCTTT. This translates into CASSFSRGANTEAFF.

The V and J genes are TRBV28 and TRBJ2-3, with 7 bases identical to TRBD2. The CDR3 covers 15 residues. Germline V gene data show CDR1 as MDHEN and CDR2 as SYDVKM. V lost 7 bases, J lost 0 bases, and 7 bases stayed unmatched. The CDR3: CASKKAGPSTDTQYF. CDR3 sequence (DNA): TGTGCCAGCAAGAAAGCGGGACCTAGCACAGATACGCAGTATTTT.

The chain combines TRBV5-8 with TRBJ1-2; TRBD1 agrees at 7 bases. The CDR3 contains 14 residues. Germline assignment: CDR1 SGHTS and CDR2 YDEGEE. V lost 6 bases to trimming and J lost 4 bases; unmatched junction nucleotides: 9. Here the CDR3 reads CASTTGTGSYGYTF. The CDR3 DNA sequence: TGTGCCAGCACGACAGGGACCGGGAGCTATGGCTACACCTTC. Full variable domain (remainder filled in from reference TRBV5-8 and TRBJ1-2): EAGVTQSPTHLIKTRGQQATLRCSPISGHTSVYWYQQALGLGLQFLLWYDEGEERNRGNFPPRFSGRQFPNYSSELNVNALELEDSALYLCASTTGTGSYGYTFGSGTRLTVV.

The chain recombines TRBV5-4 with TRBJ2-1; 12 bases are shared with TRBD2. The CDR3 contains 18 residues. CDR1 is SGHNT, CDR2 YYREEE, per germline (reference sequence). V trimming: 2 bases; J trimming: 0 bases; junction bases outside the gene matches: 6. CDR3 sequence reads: CASSFGLAGTGSYNEQFF. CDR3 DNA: TGTGCCAGCAGCTTCGGACTAGCGGGGACTGGCTCCTACAATGAGCAGTTCTTC.

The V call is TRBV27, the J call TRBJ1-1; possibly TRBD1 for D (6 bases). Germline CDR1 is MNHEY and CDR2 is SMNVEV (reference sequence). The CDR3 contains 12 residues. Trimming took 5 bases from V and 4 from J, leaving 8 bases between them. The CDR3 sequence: CASSKGGTEAFF. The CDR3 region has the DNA TGTGCCAGCAGTAAAGGGGGCACTGAAGCTTTCTTT.

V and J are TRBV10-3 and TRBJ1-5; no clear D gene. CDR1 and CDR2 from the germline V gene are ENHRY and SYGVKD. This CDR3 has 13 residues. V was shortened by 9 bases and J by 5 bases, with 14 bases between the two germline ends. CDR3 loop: CAISKAVDQPQHF. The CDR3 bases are TGTGCCATATCAAAGGCGGTCGATCAGCCCCAGCATTTT.

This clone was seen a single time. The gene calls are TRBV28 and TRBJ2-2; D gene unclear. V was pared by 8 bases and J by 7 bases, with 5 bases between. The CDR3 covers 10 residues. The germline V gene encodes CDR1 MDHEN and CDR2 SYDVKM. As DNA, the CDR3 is TGTGCCAGCGGCTTCGGGGAGCTGTTTTTT. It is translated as CASGFGELFF.

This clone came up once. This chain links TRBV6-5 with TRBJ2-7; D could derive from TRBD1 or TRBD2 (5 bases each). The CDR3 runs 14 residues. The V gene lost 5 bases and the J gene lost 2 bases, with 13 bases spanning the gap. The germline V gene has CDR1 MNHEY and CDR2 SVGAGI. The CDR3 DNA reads TGTGCCAGCAGTCGGGACGGAATCACCTACGAGCAGTACTTC. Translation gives CASSRDGITYEQYF.

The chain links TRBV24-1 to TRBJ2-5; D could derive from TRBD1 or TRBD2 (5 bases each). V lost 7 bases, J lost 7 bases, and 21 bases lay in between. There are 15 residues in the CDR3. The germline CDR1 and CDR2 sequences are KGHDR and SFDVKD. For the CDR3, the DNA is TGTGCCACCAGACCCGGGACGGTCGATGAGGGGACCCAGTACTTC. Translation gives CATRPGTVDEGTQYF.

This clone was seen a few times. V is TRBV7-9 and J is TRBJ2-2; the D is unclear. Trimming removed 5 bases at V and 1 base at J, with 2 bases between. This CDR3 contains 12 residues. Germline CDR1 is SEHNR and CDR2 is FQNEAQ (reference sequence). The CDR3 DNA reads TGTGCCAGCAGCCTGAACACCGGGGAGCTGTTTTTT. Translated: CASSLNTGELFF.

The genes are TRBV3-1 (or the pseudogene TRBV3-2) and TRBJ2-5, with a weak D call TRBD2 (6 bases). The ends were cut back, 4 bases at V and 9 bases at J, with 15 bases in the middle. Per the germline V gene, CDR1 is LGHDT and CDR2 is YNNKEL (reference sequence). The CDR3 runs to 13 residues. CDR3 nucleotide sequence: TGTGCCAGCAGCCCCAGTAGCGGCAAGGCCCAGTACTTC. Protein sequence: CASSPSSGKAQYF.

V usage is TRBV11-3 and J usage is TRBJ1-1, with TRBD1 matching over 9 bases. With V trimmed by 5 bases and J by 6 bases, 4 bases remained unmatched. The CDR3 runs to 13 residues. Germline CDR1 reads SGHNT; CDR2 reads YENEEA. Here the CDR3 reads CASSPGQGAEAFF. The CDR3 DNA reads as TGTGCCAGCAGCCCGGGACAGGGAGCTGAAGCTTTCTTT.

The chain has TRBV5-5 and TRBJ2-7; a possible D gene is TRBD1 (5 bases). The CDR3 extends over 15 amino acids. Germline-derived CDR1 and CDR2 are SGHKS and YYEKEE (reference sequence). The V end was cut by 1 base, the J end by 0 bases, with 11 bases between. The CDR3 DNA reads TGTGCCAGCAGCTTGTACAGGACGAGCTCCTACGAGCAGTACTTC. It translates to CASSLYRTSSYEQYF.

CDR3 DNA sequence: TGTGCCAGCAGTGTGAGCGGGAGCTCCTACGAGCAGTACTTC. It translates to CASSVSGSSYEQYF. The chain employs TRBV28 and TRBJ2-7, with 8 bases lining up with TRBD2. V shed 5 bases, J shed 0 bases, and the junction held 3 bases outside the gene matches. Germline lookup yields CDR1 MDHEN and CDR2 SYDVKM. The CDR3 length is 14 residues.

CDR3 loop: CASSLDAMRAFF. The CDR3, as DNA: TGTGCCAGCAGCTTGGATGCGATGCGGGCTTTCTTT. This chain links TRBV5-5 with TRBJ1-1; D ambiguous. Trimming removed 0 bases from V and 11 bases from J, with 11 bases in between. Looked up from germline, CDR1 is SGHKS and CDR2 is YYEKEE (reference sequence). The CDR3 is made up of 12 amino acids.

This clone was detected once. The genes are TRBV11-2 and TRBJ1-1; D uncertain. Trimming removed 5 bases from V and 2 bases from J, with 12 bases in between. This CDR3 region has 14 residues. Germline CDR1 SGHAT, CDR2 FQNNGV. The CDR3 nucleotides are TGTGCCAGCAGCCCCCCACCGGCCAACACTGAAGCTTTCTTT. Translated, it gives CASSPPPANTEAFF.

CDR3 bases: TGTGCCAGCAAGACGCAGCAGCGGGAAGCTTTCTTT. This translates into CASKTQQREAFF. This rearrangement joins TRBV28 to TRBJ1-1, with D unresolved. This CDR3 has 12 residues. V lost 7 bases and J 8 bases, leaving 14 bases between the germline ends. The V gene's germline CDR1 is MDHEN and CDR2 SYDVKM.

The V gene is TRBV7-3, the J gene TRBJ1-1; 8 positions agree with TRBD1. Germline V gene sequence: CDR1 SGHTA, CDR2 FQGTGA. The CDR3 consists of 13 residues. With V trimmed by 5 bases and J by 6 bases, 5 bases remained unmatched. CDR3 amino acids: CASSAGTGPEAFF. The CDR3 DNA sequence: TGTGCCAGCAGCGCGGGGACAGGTCCTGAAGCTTTCTTT. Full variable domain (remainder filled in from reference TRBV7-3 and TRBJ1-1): GAGVSQTPSNKVTEKGKYVELRCDPISGHTALYWYRQSLGQGPEFLIYFQGTGAADDSGLPNDRFFAVRPEGSVSTLKIQRTERGDSAVYLCASSAGTGPEAFFGQGTRLTVV.